This TCR beta chain was captured by sequencing in a study of response to subunit inactivated influenza vaccine. TCRdb processed the RT-PCR reads anew with MiXCR; each CDR3 protein has one entry. The sample gives roughly 620,000 distinct CDR3 sequences, about 10% of which show up once; 11% is in the top ten. The sample holds a few counts of this clonotype. CDR1 is MGHRA and CDR2 is YSYEKL in the germline V gene. The CDR3 has 14 amino acids. Trimming removed 3 bases from V and 1 base from J; junction bases left unmatched: 2. The data were also submitted as part of a second study, on T cells expressing NK-cell markers. Per that study: The TCR beta cDNA came from 5'RACE template switching with UMIs. Evidence did not settle whether expanded NKG2C+ T cell clones targeted HCMV.

The source of this sequence is a man aged 50 to 60 who received an inactivated influenza vaccine. This material consisted of PBMCs from blood, taken on the day of vaccination. V usage is TRBV4-1 and J usage is TRBJ2-5; 7 positions agree with TRBD2. CDR3 bases: TGCGCCAGCAGCCACAGGACTAGCCAAGAGACCCAGTACTTC. This translates into CASSHRTSQETQYF.